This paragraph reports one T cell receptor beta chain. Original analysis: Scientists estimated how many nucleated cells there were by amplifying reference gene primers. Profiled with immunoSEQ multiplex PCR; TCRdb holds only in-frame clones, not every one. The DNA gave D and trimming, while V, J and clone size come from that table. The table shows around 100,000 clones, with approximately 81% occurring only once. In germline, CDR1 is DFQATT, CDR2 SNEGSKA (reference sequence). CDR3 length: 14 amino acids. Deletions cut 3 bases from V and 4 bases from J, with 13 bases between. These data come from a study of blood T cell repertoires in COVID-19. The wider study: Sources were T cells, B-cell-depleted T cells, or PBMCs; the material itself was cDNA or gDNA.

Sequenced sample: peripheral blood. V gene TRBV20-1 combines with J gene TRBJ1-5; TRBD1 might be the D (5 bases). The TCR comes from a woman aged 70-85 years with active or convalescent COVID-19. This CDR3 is CSASRVGGNQPQHF. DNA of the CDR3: TGCAGTGCTAGTCGTGTCGGGGGAAATCAGCCCCAGCATTTT.